Listed here is a single T cell receptor (beta chain). Its specificity is not known. The data stem from a study of cytomegalovirus exposure and HLA in healthy donors. Study background: An earlier analysis identified 120 million or so unique TCR beta sequences in about 200 million T cells. Points from the study as a whole: The majority of CMV-associated TCR beta chains were reported as apparently HLA-restricted in a later analysis.

Nominal health characterized the donors when sampled, though unrecorded immune exposures were likely. The PCR made use of 60 Vbeta and 13 Jbeta primers. Sequencing used immunoSEQ multiplex PCR; TCRdb keeps in-frame clones, though not all of them. The sample table sets out roughly 80,000 clones. The sequence was collected from a man aged 50 to 59 in good health and CMV-seropositive. Sequencing was carried out using PBMCs.

CDR3 in DNA: TGTGCTAGTGTTCTAGCGGGAAACTCGAACACCGGGGAGCTGTTTTTT. Its protein product is CASVLAGNSNTGELFF. The rearrangement links TRBV12-5 to TRBJ2-2, with 9 bases lining up with TRBD2. The junction had 6 bases not matched to a gene; V was cut back by 7 bases and J by 0 bases. There are 16 residues in the CDR3. CDR1 is LGHNT, CDR2 FRNRAP, per germline. Based on the CDR3 plus reference TRBV12-5 and TRBJ2-2, the full variable domain is DARVTQTPRHKVTEMGQEVTMRCQPILGHNTVFWYRQTMMQGLELLAYFRNRAPLDDSGMPKDRFSAEMPDATLATLKIQPSEPRDSAVYFCASVLAGNSNTGELFFGEGSRLTVL.